This TCR beta chain is drawn from a study of T-cell reconstitution after alpha-beta-depleted transplantation in children. Using unique molecular identifiers, the investigators prepared the TCRbeta library. Each CDR3 protein gets one entry after TCRdb re-called the PCR reads with MiXCR. Of just over 950,000 distinct CDR3 sequences in the sample, 25% to 35% were seen once. The table lists this clonotype with a few counts. This TCR came from a boy younger than two who had a stem cell transplant for SCID, so the T cells may come from the graft donor. This specimen consisted of PBMCs, mostly from graft donor cells, obtained 360 days after TCRalphabeta/CD19-depleted stem cell transplant.

The CDR3 is CASPGGANTGELFF. CDR3 DNA: TGTGCCAGCCCCGGGGGAGCGAACACCGGGGAGCTGTTTTTT. This chain connects TRBV12-3 or TRBV12-4 to TRBJ2-2; a weak D match, TRBD2 (6 bases). V dropped 8 bases and J dropped 0 bases, with 10 bases sitting between them. The CDR3 spans 14 residues.